The TCR beta chain described here comes from a study of neurological immune-mediated disorders. Study-level results: Falling below healthy controls, multiple sclerosis showed the least TCR clonal expansion, while HTLV-1-associated myelopathy showed the most. A possible signature appeared as one related-CDR3 cluster, in which phylogenetic grouping placed the repertoires of 18 of 34 multiple sclerosis patients.

The method for making cDNA was 5'RACE, and it used 10-nucleotide random UMIs. Each CDR3 protein is one row after TCRdb ran MiXCR on the 5' RACE reads. The sample has over 60,000 distinct CDR3 sequences; less than 5.5% are singletons. This clonotype was recorded many times. Its antigen is currently unknown. V was clipped by 5 bases and J by 1 base, with 20 bases between them. Germline lookup yields CDR1 SQVTM and CDR2 ANQGSEA. This CDR3 has 16 amino acids. The receptor was isolated from a woman aged 30 to 39 with multiple sclerosis. The rearrangement links TRBV29-1 to TRBJ2-5, with a tentative D call TRBD2 (6 bases). The source material was PBMCs. The CDR3 DNA follows: TGCAGCGTTCGTCGACTTAGCGGCGAACTCCAAGAGACCCAGTACTTC. It is translated as CSVRRLSGELQETQYF.